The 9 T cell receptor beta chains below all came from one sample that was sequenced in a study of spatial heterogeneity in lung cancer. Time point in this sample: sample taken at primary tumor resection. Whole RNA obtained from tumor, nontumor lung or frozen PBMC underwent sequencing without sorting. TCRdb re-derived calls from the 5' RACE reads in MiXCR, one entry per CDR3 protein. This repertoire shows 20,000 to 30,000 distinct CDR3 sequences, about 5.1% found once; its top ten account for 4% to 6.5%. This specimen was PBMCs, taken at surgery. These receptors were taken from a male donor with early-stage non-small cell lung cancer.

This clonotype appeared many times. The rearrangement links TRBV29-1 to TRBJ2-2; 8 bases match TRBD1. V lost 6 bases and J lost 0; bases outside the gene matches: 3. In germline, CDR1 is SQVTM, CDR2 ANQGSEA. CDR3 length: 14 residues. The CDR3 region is CSVGQGPNTGELFF. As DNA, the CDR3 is TGCAGCGTCGGACAGGGACCGAACACCGGGGAGCTGTTTTTT.

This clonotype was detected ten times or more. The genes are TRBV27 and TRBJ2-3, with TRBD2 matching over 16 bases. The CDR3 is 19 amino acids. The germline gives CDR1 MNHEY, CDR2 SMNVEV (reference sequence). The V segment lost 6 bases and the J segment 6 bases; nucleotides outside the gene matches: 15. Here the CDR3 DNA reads TGTGCCAGCAGCCAGGTGGGACTAGCGGGGGGGAAGTCAGTGGATACGCAGTATTTT. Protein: CASSQVGLAGGKSVDTQYF.

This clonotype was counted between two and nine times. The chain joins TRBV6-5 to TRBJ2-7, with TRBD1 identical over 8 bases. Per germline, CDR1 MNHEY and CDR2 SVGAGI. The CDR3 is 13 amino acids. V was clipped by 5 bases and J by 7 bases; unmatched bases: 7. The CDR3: CASSRQGMREQYF. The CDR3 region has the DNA TGTGCCAGCAGTCGACAGGGGATGAGGGAGCAGTACTTC.

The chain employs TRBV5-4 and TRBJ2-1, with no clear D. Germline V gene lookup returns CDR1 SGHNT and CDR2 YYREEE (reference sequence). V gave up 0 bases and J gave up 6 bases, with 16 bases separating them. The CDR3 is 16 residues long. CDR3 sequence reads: CASSLDGGTATNEQFF. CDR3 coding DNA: TGTGCCAGCAGCTTGGATGGCGGCACCGCCACCAATGAGCAGTTCTTC.

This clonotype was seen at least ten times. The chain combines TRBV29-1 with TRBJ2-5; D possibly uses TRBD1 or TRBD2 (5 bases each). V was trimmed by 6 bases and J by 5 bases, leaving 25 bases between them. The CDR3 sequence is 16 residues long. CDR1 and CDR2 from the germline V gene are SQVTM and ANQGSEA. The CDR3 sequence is CSVGQPQEARGETQYF. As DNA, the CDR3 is TGCAGCGTCGGTCAACCACAGGAAGCCCGGGGTGAGACCCAGTACTTC.

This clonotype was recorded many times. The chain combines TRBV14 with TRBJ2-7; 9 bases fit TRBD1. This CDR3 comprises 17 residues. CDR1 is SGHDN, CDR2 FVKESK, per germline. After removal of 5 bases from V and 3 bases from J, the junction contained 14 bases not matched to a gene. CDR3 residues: CASSYRDRALDGYEQYF. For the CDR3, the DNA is TGTGCCAGCAGCTACCGGGACAGGGCCCTTGATGGCTACGAGCAGTACTTC. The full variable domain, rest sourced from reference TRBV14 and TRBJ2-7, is EAGVTQFPSHSVIEKGQTVTLRCDPISGHDNLYWYRRVMGKEIKFLLHFVKESKQDESGMPNNRFLAERTGGTYSTLKVQPAELEDSGVYFCASSYRDRALDGYEQYFGPGTRLTVT.

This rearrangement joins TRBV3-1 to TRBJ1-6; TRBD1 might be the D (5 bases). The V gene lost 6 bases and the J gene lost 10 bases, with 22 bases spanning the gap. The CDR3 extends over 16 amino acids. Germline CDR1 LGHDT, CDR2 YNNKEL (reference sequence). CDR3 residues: CASSPYGQGRSSPLHF. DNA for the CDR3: TGTGCCAGCAGTCCCTACGGTCAGGGCAGATCGTCACCCCTCCACTTT.

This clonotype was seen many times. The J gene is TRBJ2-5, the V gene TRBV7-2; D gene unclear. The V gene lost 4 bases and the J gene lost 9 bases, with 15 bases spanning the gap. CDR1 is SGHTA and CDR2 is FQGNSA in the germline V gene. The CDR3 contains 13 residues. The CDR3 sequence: CASSSSGGRAQYF. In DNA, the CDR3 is TGTGCCAGCAGCTCCAGTGGTGGAAGGGCCCAGTACTTC.

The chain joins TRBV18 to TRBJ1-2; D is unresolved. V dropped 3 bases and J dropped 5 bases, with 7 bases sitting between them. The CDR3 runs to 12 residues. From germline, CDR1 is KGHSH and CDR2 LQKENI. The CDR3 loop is CASSPQEYGYTF. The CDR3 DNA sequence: TGTGCCAGCTCACCGCAGGAATATGGCTACACCTTC.